Shown below are 22 T cell receptor beta chains from a single sample sequenced in a study of T cell clonotyping in hematopoietic cell transplantation. TCRdb's table, derived via immunoSEQ multiplex PCR, lists solely in-frame clones and lacks some. Of 25,000 to 30,000 clones in the sample, roughly 84% were seen once. This sample's time point: recipient sample about 28 days before transplant, after cytoreduction. Material: peripheral blood mononuclear cells, obtained before stem cell transplant. These receptors originate from a man aged 40-49 years with acute myeloid leukemia. Some clones in this sample may be carry-over from other donors' samples.

The chain is built from TRBV5-1 and TRBJ2-7; TRBD2 matches 11 bases. Trimming cost V 4 bases and J 4 bases; bases outside gene matches: 4. The CDR3 is 14 amino acids. Germline lookup yields CDR1 SGHRS and CDR2 YFSETQ. DNA of the CDR3: TGCGCCAGCAGCCCCGGGACTAGCGGTTACGAGCAGTACTTC. As protein: CASSPGTSGYEQYF.

V is TRBV9 and J is TRBJ1-1; D is perhaps TRBD1 (5 bases). V was cut by 4 bases and J by 6 bases, with 22 bases left in between. CDR1 SGDLS and CDR2 YYNGEE come from the germline V gene. The CDR3 sequence is 16 residues long. CDR3 residues: CASSTRDGLLGAEAFF. CDR3 nucleotides: TGTGCCAGCAGCACTCGGGACGGACTCCTTGGCGCTGAAGCTTTCTTT.

There are a few counts of this clone. This chain joins TRBV7-9 and TRBJ2-7; D remains unclear. This CDR3 has 13 residues. Germline-derived CDR1 and CDR2 are SEHNR and FQNEAQ (reference sequence). Trimming cost V 5 bases and J 2 bases, with 10 bases left between them. The CDR3 reads CASSLGMTYEQYF. The CDR3 DNA is TGTGCCAGCAGCCTAGGGATGACCTACGAGCAGTACTTC. Based on the CDR3 plus reference TRBV7-9 and TRBJ2-7, the full variable domain is DTGVSQNPRHKITKRGQNVTFRCDPISEHNRLYWYRQTLGQGPEFLTYFQNEAQLEKSRLLSDRFSAERPKGSFSTLEIQRTEQGDSAMYLCASSLGMTYEQYFGPGTRLTVT.

This chain connects TRBV7-2 to TRBJ2-3; TRBD2 matches 8 bases. Germline V gene data show CDR1 as SGHTA and CDR2 as FQGNSA. The V gene end was trimmed by 0 bases and the J gene end by 2 bases; junction bases not matched to a gene: 4. The CDR3 covers 16 residues. CDR3 loop: CASSLAGTSPTDTQYF. CDR3 sequence (DNA): TGTGCCAGCAGCTTAGCCGGGACTAGTCCCACAGATACGCAGTATTTT.

The chain links TRBV11-2 to TRBJ2-7; TRBD1 is a possible D gene (6 bases). CDR1 is SGHAT and CDR2 is FQNNGV in the germline V gene. This CDR3 contains 14 residues. The V end lost 5 bases, the J end lost 6 bases, and 17 bases lay between the germline ends. The CDR3 DNA is TGTGCCAGCAGCGTAGGGGACATCCTCTTCGAGCAGTACTTC. It is translated as CASSVGDILFEQYF.

The rearrangement joins TRBV29-1 to TRBJ2-1; D might be TRBD1 (7 bases). The CDR3 has 15 residues. Germline lookup yields CDR1 SQVTM and CDR2 ANQGSEA. V gave up 4 bases and J gave up 0 bases, with 13 bases separating them. CDR3 residues: CSVAAGQLSYNEQFF. For the CDR3, the DNA is TGCAGCGTTGCCGCGGGACAGCTCTCCTACAATGAGCAGTTCTTC.

This sequence joins TRBV7-2 and TRBJ2-7; tentatively, D is TRBD1 or TRBD2 (5 bases each). The CDR3 sequence is 15 residues long. Per germline, CDR1 SGHTA and CDR2 FQGNSA. Trimming took 5 bases from V and 3 from J, leaving 17 bases between them. CDR3 loop: CASSLSRQRGYEQYF. CDR3 nucleotides: TGTGCCAGCAGCCTATCGAGACAGAGGGGCTACGAGCAGTACTTC.

CDR3 residues: CASSSKGSGASRDTQYF. In DNA form, the CDR3 reads TGTGCCAGCAGCTCCAAAGGCAGCGGGGCTTCAAGAGATACGCAGTATTTT. This rearrangement joins TRBV7-3 to TRBJ2-3; the match to TRBD2 covers 7 bases. The ends lost 4 bases at V and 5 bases at J; junction bases unmatched: 15. The CDR3 has 17 amino acids. Looked up from germline, CDR1 is SGHTA and CDR2 is FQGTGA.

The genes are TRBV7-6 and TRBJ2-2, with 7 bases that match TRBD1. The germline CDR1 and CDR2 sequences are SGHVS and FNYEAQ. The V gene end was trimmed by 1 base and the J gene end by 4 bases; junction bases not matched to a gene: 9. The CDR3 is 17 residues long. The DNA of the CDR3 is TGTGCCAGCAGCTTAGGGGGGACAGAGCTTACCACCGGGGAGCTGTTTTTT. Encoded protein: CASSLGGTELTTGELFF.

The chain is built from TRBV7-9 and TRBJ1-2; D is perhaps TRBD1 (5 bases). This CDR3 has 11 amino acids. V was shortened by 4 bases and J by 12 bases, with 12 bases between the two germline ends. Germline CDR1 reads SEHNR; CDR2 reads FQNEAQ (reference sequence). The CDR3 sequence is CASSSTATNTF. The CDR3, as DNA: TGTGCCAGCAGCTCGACAGCTACAAACACCTTC.

The genes are TRBV7-9 and TRBJ2-5; D may be TRBD2 (6 bases). Deletions cut 7 bases from V and 5 bases from J, with 20 bases between. The CDR3 covers 15 residues. Germline V gene lookup returns CDR1 SEHNR and CDR2 FQNEAQ (reference sequence). CDR3 residues: CASTPTTGTGETQYF. The CDR3 bases are TGTGCCAGCACCCCAACCACCGGGACTGGGGAGACCCAGTACTTC.

The rearrangement joins TRBV28 to TRBJ2-2; D not resolved. The V gene's germline CDR1 is MDHEN and CDR2 SYDVKM. V was clipped by 10 bases and J by 5 bases, with 5 bases between them. This CDR3 spans 10 amino acids. CDR3 bases: TGTGCCACCTCGACCGGGGAGCTGTTTTTT. It translates to CATSTGELFF. Together with reference TRBV28 and TRBJ2-2, the CDR3 gives the full variable domain: DVKVTQSSRYLVKRTGEKVFLECVQDMDHENMFWYRQDPGLGLRLIYFSYDVKMKEKGDIPEGYSVSREKKERFSLILESASTNQTSMYLCATSTGELFFGEGSRLTVL.

The chain is built from TRBV10-3 and TRBJ1-1, with a weak D call TRBD1 (6 bases). Germline V lookup: CDR1 ENHRY, CDR2 SYGVKD. The CDR3 is made up of 14 amino acids. V shed 6 bases and J shed 3 bases, with 14 bases lying between them. CDR3: CAIRLQGGDTEAFF. CDR3 coding DNA: TGTGCCATCAGGCTACAGGGAGGAGACACTGAAGCTTTCTTT.

The gene calls are TRBV10-3 and TRBJ1-3; D gene uncertain. Trimming stripped 0 bases from V and 0 bases from J, with 9 bases between. CDR1 ENHRY and CDR2 SYGVKD come from the germline V gene. There are 16 residues in the CDR3. For the CDR3, the DNA is TGTGCCATCAGTGAGTCGCGGTCCCACTCTGGAAACACCATATATTTT. Residues: CAISESRSHSGNTIYF.

V is TRBV29-1 and J is TRBJ2-3; D is uncertain. V gave up 2 bases and J gave up 0 bases, with 12 bases separating them. CDR3 size: 15 residues. Germline-derived CDR1 and CDR2 are SQVTM and ANQGSEA. The chain's CDR3 is CSVESYTSSTDTQYF. In DNA, the CDR3 is TGCAGCGTTGAAAGCTATACCTCTAGCACAGATACGCAGTATTTT.

This chain joins TRBV9 and TRBJ2-1, with a weak D call TRBD1 (5 bases). V gave up 2 bases and J gave up 6 bases, with 12 bases separating them. The CDR3 extends over 14 amino acids. The germline V gene has CDR1 SGDLS and CDR2 YYNGEE. The DNA of the CDR3 is TGTGCCAGCAGCGTGGGCAGGGATAGCAATGAGCAGTTCTTC. Its translation is CASSVGRDSNEQFF. The complete variable domain, with remaining parts taken from reference TRBV9 and TRBJ2-1, reads DSGVTQTPKHLITATGQRVTLRCSPRSGDLSVYWYQQSLDQGLQFLIQYYNGEERAKGNILERFSAQQFPDLHSELNLSSLELGDSALYFCASSVGRDSNEQFFGPGTRLTVL.

The J gene is TRBJ1-1, the V gene TRBV19; D is unclear. Germline lookup yields CDR1 LNHDA and CDR2 SQIVND (reference sequence). Trimming took 1 base from V and 5 from J, leaving 11 bases between them. The CDR3 sequence is 14 residues long. CDR3 sequence: CASSIVGTRTEAFF. The CDR3 bases are TGTGCCAGTAGTATAGTGGGTACACGTACTGAAGCTTTCTTT.

The chain links TRBV6-5 to TRBJ2-7; tentatively, D is TRBD1 or TRBD2 (5 bases each). Germline V gene data show CDR1 as MNHEY and CDR2 as SVGAGI. The CDR3 is 13 residues long. V lost 0 bases, J lost 6 bases, and 9 bases lay in between. The CDR3 reads CASSYSRGSEQYF. The CDR3 DNA reads TGTGCCAGCAGTTACTCGAGGGGAAGCGAGCAGTACTTC.

The chain carries TRBV28 and TRBJ1-4; a weak D match, TRBD1 (5 bases). Germline V gene sequence: CDR1 MDHEN, CDR2 SYDVKM. The CDR3 runs 10 residues. V was pared by 11 bases and J by 8 bases, with 9 bases between. CDR3 loop: CAGGREKLFF. CDR3 nucleotide sequence: TGTGCCGGGGGTAGGGAAAAACTGTTTTTT.

This clone turned up a few times. The chain combines TRBV30 with TRBJ1-1; D not resolved. Trimming pared 2 bases from V and 7 bases from J, leaving 11 bases between. This CDR3 is 12 amino acids long. In germline, CDR1 is GTSNPN, CDR2 SVGIG (reference sequence). The CDR3 loop is CAWSRQAGEAFF. The CDR3 DNA reads TGTGCCTGGAGTAGGCAGGCGGGTGAAGCTTTCTTT.

The CDR3 is CASSLGQVDTGELFF. Here the CDR3 DNA reads TGTGCCAGCAGCTTGGGACAGGTAGACACCGGGGAGCTGTTTTTT. V is TRBV5-4 and J is TRBJ2-2; TRBD1 is a possible D gene (6 bases). CDR1 and CDR2 (germline): SGHNT, YYREEE (reference sequence). The V gene lost 0 bases and the J gene lost 3 bases, with 9 bases spanning the gap. The CDR3 has 15 amino acids.

This chain uses TRBV5-6 with TRBJ2-1, with D unclear. Germline CDR1 SGHDT, CDR2 YYEEEE. Trimming pared 4 bases from V and 3 bases from J, leaving 2 bases between. The CDR3 consists of 11 residues. For the CDR3, the DNA is TGTGCCAGCAGCGTCTACAATGAGCAGTTCTTC. It translates to CASSVYNEQFF.